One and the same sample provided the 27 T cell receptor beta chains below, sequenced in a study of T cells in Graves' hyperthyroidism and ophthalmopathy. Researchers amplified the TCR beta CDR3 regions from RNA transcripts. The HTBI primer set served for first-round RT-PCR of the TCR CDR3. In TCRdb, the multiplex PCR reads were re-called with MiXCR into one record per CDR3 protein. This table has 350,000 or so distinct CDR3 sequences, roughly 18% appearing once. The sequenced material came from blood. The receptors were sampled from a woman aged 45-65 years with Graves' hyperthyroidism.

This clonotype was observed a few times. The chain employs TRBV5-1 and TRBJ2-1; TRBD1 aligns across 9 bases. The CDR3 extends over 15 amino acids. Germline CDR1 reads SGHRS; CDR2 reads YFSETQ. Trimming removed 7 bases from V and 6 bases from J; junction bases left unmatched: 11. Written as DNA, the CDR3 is TGCGCCAGCTCAAAAGCCGGGACAGGGTCCAATGAGCAGTTCTTC. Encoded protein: CASSKAGTGSNEQFF.

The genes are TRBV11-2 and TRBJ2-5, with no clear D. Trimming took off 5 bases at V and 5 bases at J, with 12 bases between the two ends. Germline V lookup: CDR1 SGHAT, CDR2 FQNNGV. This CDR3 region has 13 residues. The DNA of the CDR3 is TGTGCCAGCAGCGTTGACCTGCTGGAGACCCAGTACTTC. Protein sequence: CASSVDLLETQYF.

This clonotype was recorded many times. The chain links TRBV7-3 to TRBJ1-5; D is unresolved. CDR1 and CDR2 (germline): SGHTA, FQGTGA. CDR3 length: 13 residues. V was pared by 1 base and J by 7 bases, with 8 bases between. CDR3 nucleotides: TGTGCCAGCAGCTTAAAGGAAACCCAGCCCCAGCATTTT. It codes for CASSLKETQPQHF.

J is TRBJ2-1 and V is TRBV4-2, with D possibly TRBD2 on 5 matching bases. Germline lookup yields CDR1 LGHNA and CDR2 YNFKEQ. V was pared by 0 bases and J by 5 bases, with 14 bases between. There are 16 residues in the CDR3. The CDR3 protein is CASSQDRGSVNNEQFF. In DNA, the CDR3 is TGTGCCAGCAGCCAAGATCGAGGGAGCGTTAACAATGAGCAGTTCTTC.

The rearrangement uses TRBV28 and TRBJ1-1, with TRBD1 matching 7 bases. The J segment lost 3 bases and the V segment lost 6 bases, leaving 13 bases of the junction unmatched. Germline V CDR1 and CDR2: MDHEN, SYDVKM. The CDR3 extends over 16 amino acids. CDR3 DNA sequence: TGTGCCAGCAGGTCCCCCTCGACAGGGTGGGACACTGAAGCTTTCTTT. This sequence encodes CASRSPSTGWDTEAFF. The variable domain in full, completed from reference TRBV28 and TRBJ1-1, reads DVKVTQSSRYLVKRTGEKVFLECVQDMDHENMFWYRQDPGLGLRLIYFSYDVKMKEKGDIPEGYSVSREKKERFSLILESASTNQTSMYLCASRSPSTGWDTEAFFGQGTRLTVV.

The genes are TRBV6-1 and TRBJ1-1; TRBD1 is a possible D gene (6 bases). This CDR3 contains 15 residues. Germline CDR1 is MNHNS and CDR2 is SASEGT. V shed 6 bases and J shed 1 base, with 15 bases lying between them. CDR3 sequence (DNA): TGTGCCAGCAGCGACCTCAGACAGGCGAACACTGAAGCTTTCTTT. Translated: CASSDLRQANTEAFF.

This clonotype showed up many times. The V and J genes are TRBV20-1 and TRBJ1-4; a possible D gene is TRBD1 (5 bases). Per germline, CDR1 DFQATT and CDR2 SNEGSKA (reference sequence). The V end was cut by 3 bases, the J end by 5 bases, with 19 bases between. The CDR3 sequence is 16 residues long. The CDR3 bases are TGCAGTGCTAGTGATCCCCGGGACCTTTCCAATGAAAAACTGTTTTTT. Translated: CSASDPRDLSNEKLFF.

CDR3 sequence reads: CASSPRTGDADTEAFF. The DNA for the CDR3 is TGCGCCAGCAGCCCACGGACAGGGGACGCGGACACTGAAGCTTTCTTT. The chain links TRBV5-1 to TRBJ1-1; 9 positions match TRBD1. The CDR3 has 16 residues. The germline CDR1 and CDR2 sequences are SGHRS and YFSETQ. V shed 4 bases and J 3 bases; nucleotides not matched to a gene: 10.

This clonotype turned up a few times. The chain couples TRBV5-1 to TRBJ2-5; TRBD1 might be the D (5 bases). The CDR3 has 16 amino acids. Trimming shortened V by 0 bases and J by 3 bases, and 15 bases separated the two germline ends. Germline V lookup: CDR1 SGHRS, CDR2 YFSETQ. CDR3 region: CASSLEGVGQEETQYF. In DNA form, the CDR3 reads TGCGCCAGCAGCTTGGAAGGGGTGGGTCAGGAAGAGACCCAGTACTTC.

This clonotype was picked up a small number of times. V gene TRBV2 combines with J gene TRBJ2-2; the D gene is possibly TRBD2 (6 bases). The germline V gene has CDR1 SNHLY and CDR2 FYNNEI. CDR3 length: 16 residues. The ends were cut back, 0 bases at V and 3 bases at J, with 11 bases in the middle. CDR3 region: CASSEALGGYTGELFF. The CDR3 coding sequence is TGTGCCAGCAGTGAAGCGCTTGGGGGGTACACCGGGGAGCTGTTTTTT.

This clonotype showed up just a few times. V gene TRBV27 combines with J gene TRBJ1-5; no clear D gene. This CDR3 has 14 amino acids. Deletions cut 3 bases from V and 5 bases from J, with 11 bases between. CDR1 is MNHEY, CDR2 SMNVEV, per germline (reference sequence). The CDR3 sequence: CASSLSGLDQPQHF. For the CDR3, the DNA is TGTGCCAGCAGTTTGTCGGGGTTGGATCAGCCCCAGCATTTT.

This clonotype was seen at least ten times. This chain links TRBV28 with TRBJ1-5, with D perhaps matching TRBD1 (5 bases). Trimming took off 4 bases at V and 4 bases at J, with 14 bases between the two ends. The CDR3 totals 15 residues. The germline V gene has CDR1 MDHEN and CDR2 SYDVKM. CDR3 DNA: TGTGCCAGCAGTTCCCAGGGAAGATGGAATCAGCCCCAGCATTTT. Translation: CASSSQGRWNQPQHF.

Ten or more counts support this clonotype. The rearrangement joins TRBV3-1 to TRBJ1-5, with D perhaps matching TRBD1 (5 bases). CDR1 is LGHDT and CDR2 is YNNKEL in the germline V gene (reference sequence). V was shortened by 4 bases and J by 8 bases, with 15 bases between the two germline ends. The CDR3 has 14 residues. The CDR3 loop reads CASSPLGTSEPQHF. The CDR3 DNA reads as TGTGCCAGCAGCCCTCTCGGGACCTCTGAGCCCCAGCATTTT.

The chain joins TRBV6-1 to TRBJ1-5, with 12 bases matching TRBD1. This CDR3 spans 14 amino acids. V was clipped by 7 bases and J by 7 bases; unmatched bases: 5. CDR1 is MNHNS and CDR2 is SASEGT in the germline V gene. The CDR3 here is CASKKGTGGQPQHF. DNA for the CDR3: TGTGCCAGCAAAAAGGGGACAGGGGGCCAGCCCCAGCATTTT.

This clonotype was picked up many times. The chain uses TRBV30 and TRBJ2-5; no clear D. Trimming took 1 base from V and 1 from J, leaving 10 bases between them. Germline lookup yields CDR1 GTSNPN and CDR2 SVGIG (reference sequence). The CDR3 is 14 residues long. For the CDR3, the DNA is TGTGCCTGGAGTGCGATGGGCCTCCAAGAGACCCAGTACTTC. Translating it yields CAWSAMGLQETQYF.

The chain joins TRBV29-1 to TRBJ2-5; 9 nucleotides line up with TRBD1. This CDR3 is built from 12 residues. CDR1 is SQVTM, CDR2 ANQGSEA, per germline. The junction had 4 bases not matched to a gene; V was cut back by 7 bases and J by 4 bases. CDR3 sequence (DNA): TGCAGCGGCGGACAGGGGTTAGAGACCCAGTACTTC. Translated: CSGGQGLETQYF.

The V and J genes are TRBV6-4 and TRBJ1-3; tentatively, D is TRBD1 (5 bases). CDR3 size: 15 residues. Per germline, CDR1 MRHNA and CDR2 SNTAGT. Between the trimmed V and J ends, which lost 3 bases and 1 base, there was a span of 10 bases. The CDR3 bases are TGTGCCAGCAGTGAAGCGCGGGGGTCTGGAAACACCATATATTTT. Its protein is CASSEARGSGNTIYF.

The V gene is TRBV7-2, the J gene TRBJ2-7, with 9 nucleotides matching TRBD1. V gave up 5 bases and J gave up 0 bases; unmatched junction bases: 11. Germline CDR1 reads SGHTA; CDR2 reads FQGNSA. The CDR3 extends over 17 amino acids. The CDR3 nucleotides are TGTGCCAGCAGCCGGAACGATGGGACAGGGCACTCCTACGAGCAGTACGTC. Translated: CASSRNDGTGHSYEQYV.

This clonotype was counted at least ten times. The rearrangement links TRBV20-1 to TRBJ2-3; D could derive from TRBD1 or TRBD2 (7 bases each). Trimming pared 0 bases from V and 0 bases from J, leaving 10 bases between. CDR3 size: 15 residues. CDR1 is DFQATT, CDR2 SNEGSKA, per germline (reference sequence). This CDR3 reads CSARDQGGSTDTQYF. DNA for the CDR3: TGCAGTGCTAGAGATCAGGGGGGGAGCACAGATACGCAGTATTTT.

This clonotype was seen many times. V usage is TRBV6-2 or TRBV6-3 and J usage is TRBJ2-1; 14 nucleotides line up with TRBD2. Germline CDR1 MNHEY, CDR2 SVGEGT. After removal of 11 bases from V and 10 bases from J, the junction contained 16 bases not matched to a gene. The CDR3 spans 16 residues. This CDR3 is CAASNRGTSGREEQFF. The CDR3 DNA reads TGTGCCGCGAGCAATCGCGGGACTAGCGGGAGAGAGGAGCAGTTCTTC.

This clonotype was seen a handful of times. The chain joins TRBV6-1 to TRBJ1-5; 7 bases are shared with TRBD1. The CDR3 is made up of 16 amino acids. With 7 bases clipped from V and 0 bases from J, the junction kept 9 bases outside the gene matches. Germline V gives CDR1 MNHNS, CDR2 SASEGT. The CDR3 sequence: CASIPGRGYSNQPQHF. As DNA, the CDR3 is TGTGCCAGCATCCCGGGCAGGGGGTATAGCAATCAGCCCCAGCATTTT.

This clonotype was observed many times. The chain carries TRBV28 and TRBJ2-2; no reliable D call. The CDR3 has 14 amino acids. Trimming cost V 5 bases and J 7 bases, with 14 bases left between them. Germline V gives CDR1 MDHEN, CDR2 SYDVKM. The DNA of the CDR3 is TGTGCCAGCAGTCGGCGCGTCTTCCTCGGGGAGCTGTTTTTT. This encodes CASSRRVFLGELFF. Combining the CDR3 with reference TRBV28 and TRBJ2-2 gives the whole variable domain DVKVTQSSRYLVKRTGEKVFLECVQDMDHENMFWYRQDPGLGLRLIYFSYDVKMKEKGDIPEGYSVSREKKERFSLILESASTNQTSMYLCASSRRVFLGELFFGEGSRLTVL.

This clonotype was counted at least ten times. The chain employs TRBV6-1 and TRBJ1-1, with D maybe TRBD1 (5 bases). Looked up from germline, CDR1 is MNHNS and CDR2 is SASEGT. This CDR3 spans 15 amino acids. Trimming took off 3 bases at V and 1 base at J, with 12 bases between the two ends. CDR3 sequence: CASSDDGGANTEAFF. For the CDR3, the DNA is TGTGCCAGCAGTGATGACGGTGGGGCGAACACTGAAGCTTTCTTT.

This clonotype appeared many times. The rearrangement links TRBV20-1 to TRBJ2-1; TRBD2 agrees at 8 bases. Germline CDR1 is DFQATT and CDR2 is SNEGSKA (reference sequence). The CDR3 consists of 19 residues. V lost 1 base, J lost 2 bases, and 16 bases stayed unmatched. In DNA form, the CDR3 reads TGCAGTGCTAGAGTGGGCTTAGCGGGACTATGGGCCCCCTACAATGAGCAGTTCTTC. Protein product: CSARVGLAGLWAPYNEQFF.

This chain's CDR3 is CASKKQNYGYTF. The CDR3 DNA follows: TGTGCCAGCAAAAAACAGAACTATGGCTACACCTTC. V is TRBV28 and J is TRBJ1-2, with D unresolved. The CDR3 length is 12 residues. The V and J ends lost 7 bases and 2 bases respectively, with 8 bases between them. Germline CDR1 and CDR2: MDHEN and SYDVKM.

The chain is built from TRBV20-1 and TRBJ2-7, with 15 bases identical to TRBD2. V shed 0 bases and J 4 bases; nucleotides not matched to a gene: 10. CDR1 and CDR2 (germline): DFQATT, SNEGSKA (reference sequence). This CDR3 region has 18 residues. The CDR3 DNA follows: TGCAGTGCTAGAGATCGGGCGGTGGGGACTAGCGGGAGGTACGAGCAGTACTTC. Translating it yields CSARDRAVGTSGRYEQYF.

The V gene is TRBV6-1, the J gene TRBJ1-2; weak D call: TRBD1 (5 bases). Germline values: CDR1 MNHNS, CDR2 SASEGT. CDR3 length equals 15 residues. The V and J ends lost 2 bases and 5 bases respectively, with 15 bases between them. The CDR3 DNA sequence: TGTGCCAGCAGTGAACCCCGACAAAGGGGATATGGCTACACCTTC. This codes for CASSEPRQRGYGYTF.